This T cell receptor (beta chain) was captured by sequencing in a study of OX40 agonist ivuxolimab in advanced cancers. As for the study in general: With a range of roughly 20 to 80, age averaged approximately 55 years, and roughly 80% were male. Eligibility admitted prior anti-PD-1, anti-PD-L1 or anti-CTLA-4 therapy; 40% had some. Study-level results: CD4+ and CD8+ blood T cells expanded clonally by week 6 at 0.1 to 3.0 mg/kg.

Per germline, CDR1 LNHDA and CDR2 SQIVND (reference sequence). CDR3 length equals 15 residues. Germline trimming cut 3 bases from V and 5 bases from J; bases unmatched to any gene: 8. Repertoires were generated with immunoSEQ multiplex PCR, while TCRdb's copy carries only in-frame clones and drops some. Of fewer than 45,000 clones in the sample, approximately 80% were seen once. On this clone itself: Its target is not known.

Autoimmune disease history or systemic immunosuppression meant exclusion. This clonotype originated in an adult with an advanced solid tumor such as melanoma, head and neck, liver or kidney cancer. The chain links TRBV19 to TRBJ1-2; TRBD1 matches 8 bases. The specimen comprised CD4+ or CD8+ T cells sorted from blood, sampled in a trial of the OX40 agonist ivuxolimab. CDR3 amino acids: CASSMGRDRFYGYTF. In nucleotides, the CDR3 is TGTGCCAGTAGTATGGGTCGGGACAGGTTTTATGGCTACACCTTC.